The 24 T cell receptor beta chains below were found in one sample sequenced in a study of patients and donors after allogeneic stem cell transplantation. MiXCR, applied by TCRdb to the RT-PCR reads, yields one record per CDR3 protein. The sample has 900,000 to 1,000,000 distinct CDR3 sequences; over 15% are singletons. The sequencing sample was made of blood, either unsorted or a sorted T cell fraction (not recorded which). These receptors all come from a human donor who was either an allogeneic HSCT recipient or a stem cell or donor lymphocyte infusion donor (not recorded which). It is not recorded whose cells these are; they may come from a transplant donor.

The chain has TRBV5-1 and TRBJ2-2, with TRBD1 matching 9 bases. J lost 4 bases, V lost 5 bases, and 12 bases had no gene match. This CDR3 comprises 17 residues. Germline CDR1 reads SGHRS; CDR2 reads YFSETQ. CDR3 residues: CASSLTGTGMGTGELFF. The CDR3 DNA reads as TGCGCCAGCAGTTTAACCGGGACAGGGATGGGCACCGGGGAGCTGTTTTTT.

The chain links TRBV6-1 to TRBJ2-7, with 9 bases lining up with TRBD2. Germline loops: CDR1 MNHNS, CDR2 SASEGT. The CDR3 extends over 15 amino acids. V lost 6 bases and J lost 4; bases outside the gene matches: 10. CDR3 bases: TGTGCCAGCAGCTATGTCGCGGGAGGGTATTACGAGCAGTACTTC. It yields the protein CASSYVAGGYYEQYF.

The chain joins TRBV27 to TRBJ1-1, with 10 bases identical to TRBD1. There are 14 residues in the CDR3. Germline lookup yields CDR1 MNHEY and CDR2 SMNVEV (reference sequence). J lost 4 bases, V lost 6 bases, and 5 bases had no gene match. CDR3 in amino acids: CASRTGGEGTEAFF. The CDR3 bases are TGTGCCAGCAGGACAGGGGGCGAAGGCACTGAAGCTTTCTTT.

This clonotype was seen only a few times. The rearrangement joins TRBV5-1 to TRBJ2-7; no definite D call. CDR3 length: 14 amino acids. Trimming removed 3 bases from V and 3 bases from J, with 13 bases in between. Germline values: CDR1 SGHRS, CDR2 YFSETQ. The CDR3 loop is CASSSTGPFYEQYF. CDR3 DNA sequence: TGCGCCAGCAGCTCCACCGGGCCCTTCTACGAGCAGTACTTC.

The chain carries TRBV11-2 and TRBJ2-5; 7 nucleotides line up with TRBD2. V shed 2 bases, J shed 2 bases, and the junction held 8 bases outside the gene matches. The germline V gene encodes CDR1 SGHAT and CDR2 FQNNGV. The length of the CDR3 is 16 residues. The CDR3: CASSLQGGGLQETQYF. CDR3 nucleotide sequence: TGTGCCAGCAGCTTACAGGGCGGGGGACTACAAGAGACCCAGTACTTC.

V and J are TRBV19 and TRBJ2-2; 7 nucleotides agree with TRBD2. This CDR3 region has 16 residues. Trimming at V came to 0 bases and at J to 6 bases, leaving 7 bases not matched to a gene. The germline gives CDR1 LNHDA, CDR2 SQIVND (reference sequence). DNA for the CDR3: TGTGCCAGTAGTATAGACGGGGGAGGGCCGGCCGGGGAGCTGTTTTTT. It specifies CASSIDGGGPAGELFF.

This clonotype appeared a few times. This chain connects TRBV15 to TRBJ1-4, with 7 bases aligning to TRBD1. The CDR3 has 16 amino acids. Trimming cost V 1 base and J 5 bases; bases outside gene matches: 7. Germline V gives CDR1 LNHNV, CDR2 YYDKDF (reference sequence). The CDR3 region is CATSRAGTGVNEKLFF. The CDR3, as DNA: TGTGCCACCAGCAGAGCAGGCACAGGGGTGAATGAAAAACTGTTTTTT.

The chain uses TRBV9 and TRBJ1-1; the D gene is possibly TRBD1 (6 bases). V lost 0 bases, J lost 0 bases, and 9 bases lay in between. The germline CDR1 and CDR2 sequences are SGDLS and YYNGEE. The CDR3 runs to 15 residues. This chain's CDR3 is CASSVEGGLNTEAFF. As DNA, the CDR3 is TGTGCCAGCAGCGTAGAGGGGGGGTTGAACACTGAAGCTTTCTTT.

This clonotype appeared a few times. The gene calls are TRBV9 and TRBJ2-2; D gene unclear. Germline lookup yields CDR1 SGDLS and CDR2 YYNGEE. V lost 0 bases to trimming and J lost 4 bases, with 16 bases between them. The CDR3 runs 17 residues. Here the CDR3 DNA reads TGTGCCAGCAGCGTAGAAACCCCCCGGAGACGCACCGGGGAGCTGTTTTTT. It specifies CASSVETPRRRTGELFF.

V and J are TRBV20-1 and TRBJ1-3; D not resolved. V shed 6 bases and J shed 0 bases, with 12 bases lying between them. Germline CDR1 and CDR2: DFQATT and SNEGSKA (reference sequence). There are 14 residues in the CDR3. The CDR3 region is CSASDRGSGNTIYF. CDR3 in DNA: TGCAGTGCCAGTGACCGGGGCTCTGGAAACACCATATATTTT.

This clonotype was found a few times. CDR3 region: CASSSPILGETQYF. The DNA for the CDR3 is TGCGCCAGCAGCTCGCCAATCCTGGGAGAGACCCAGTACTTC. V and J are TRBV5-1 and TRBJ2-5; D is ambiguous. There are 14 residues in the CDR3. Trimming shortened V by 3 bases and J by 4 bases, and 13 bases separated the two germline ends. The V gene's germline CDR1 is SGHRS and CDR2 YFSETQ.

This clonotype has at least ten counts. The genes are TRBV12-3 or TRBV12-4 and TRBJ1-5; possible D gene TRBD1, 6 bases. V was clipped by 6 bases and J by 6 bases, with 15 bases between them. The length of the CDR3 is 14 residues. The CDR3 loop is CASSPEGGAQPQHF. CDR3 sequence (DNA): TGTGCCAGCAGCCCCGAGGGGGGGGCTCAGCCCCAGCATTTT.

This clonotype was observed at least ten times. The chain links TRBV9 to TRBJ1-3; 9 nucleotides line up with TRBD1. This CDR3 is built from 15 residues. V was pared by 2 bases and J by 6 bases, with 6 bases of the junction left unmatched. CDR1 is SGDLS, CDR2 YYNGEE, per germline. CDR3 sequence: CASSVRQGEVNTIYF. CDR3 nucleotides: TGTGCCAGCAGCGTCAGACAGGGGGAAGTAAACACCATATATTTT. The variable domain in full, with the rest retrieved from reference TRBV9 and TRBJ1-3, is DSGVTQTPKHLITATGQRVTLRCSPRSGDLSVYWYQQSLDQGLQFLIQYYNGEERAKGNILERFSAQQFPDLHSELNLSSLELGDSALYFCASSVRQGEVNTIYFGEGSWLTVV.

The CDR3 DNA is TGCGCCAGCAGCTGGGCGCTAGCGGGGGGGCCCGCAGATACGCAGTATTTT. Amino acid sequence: CASSWALAGGPADTQYF. The chain joins TRBV5-1 to TRBJ2-3, with TRBD2 matching 12 bases. J lost 4 bases, V lost 3 bases, and 9 bases had no gene match. The CDR3 is 17 residues long. Germline CDR1 reads SGHRS; CDR2 reads YFSETQ.

The chain uses TRBV5-6 and TRBJ2-1; either TRBD1 or TRBD2 may supply D (6 bases each). Germline values: CDR1 SGHDT, CDR2 YYEEEE. The CDR3 runs to 13 residues. V shed 1 base and J shed 8 bases, with 10 bases lying between them. The CDR3 here is CASSLWGADEQFF. The CDR3 DNA is TGTGCCAGCAGCTTGTGGGGGGCGGATGAGCAGTTCTTC.

This clonotype was counted a few times. The gene calls are TRBV20-1 and TRBJ1-1, with D unclear. This CDR3 contains 15 residues. Deletions cut 6 bases from V and 3 bases from J, with 20 bases between. Looked up from germline, CDR1 is DFQATT and CDR2 is SNEGSKA (reference sequence). The CDR3 DNA sequence: TGCAGTGCCACAACGACATCCGGGCGGTACACTGAAGCTTTCTTT. Encoded protein: CSATTTSGRYTEAFF.

The chain joins TRBV9 to TRBJ1-2; D not certain. The CDR3 has 12 amino acids. The germline V gene has CDR1 SGDLS and CDR2 YYNGEE. Between the trimmed V and J ends, which lost 3 bases and 8 bases, there was a span of 11 bases. The CDR3 bases are TGTGCCAGCAGCGCCCCCGTAGGCGGCTACACCTTC. Amino acid sequence: CASSAPVGGYTF.

Here the CDR3 DNA reads TGTGCCAGCAGCTCTAGCGGGAGAAAGACTGGGGCCAACGTCCTGACTTTC. Its translation: CASSSSGRKTGANVLTF. J is TRBJ2-6 and V is TRBV13, with 10 nucleotides matching TRBD2. The CDR3 has 17 amino acids. Looked up from germline, CDR1 is PRHDT and CDR2 is FYEKMQ (reference sequence). V shed 4 bases and J 2 bases; nucleotides not matched to a gene: 5.

CDR3 in amino acids: CASSLTGPPQYF. The CDR3 DNA reads as TGTGCCAGCAGCTTAACAGGGCCCCCACAGTACTTC. The chain recombines TRBV7-3 with TRBJ2-4; D ambiguous. Germline loops: CDR1 SGHTA, CDR2 FQGTGA. This CDR3 is 12 amino acids long. Trimming removed 0 bases from V and 13 bases from J, with 10 bases in between. Complete variable domain (other parts from reference TRBV7-3 and TRBJ2-4): GAGVSQTPSNKVTEKGKYVELRCDPISGHTALYWYRQSLGQGPEFLIYFQGTGAADDSGLPNDRFFAVRPEGSVSTLKIQRTERGDSAVYLCASSLTGPPQYFGAGTRLSVL.

The chain uses TRBV9 and TRBJ2-1, with TRBD1 matching 7 bases. The CDR3 has 18 amino acids. Germline values: CDR1 SGDLS, CDR2 YYNGEE. J was trimmed by 5 bases and V by 3 bases; bases with no gene match: 17. CDR3 loop: CASSDRGTVPLLDNEQFF. For the CDR3, the DNA is TGTGCCAGCAGCGACCGTGGGACAGTACCTCTCCTCGACAATGAGCAGTTCTTC.

This clonotype occurred a few times. The chain links TRBV5-6 to TRBJ1-1, with D uncertain. Germline CDR1 reads SGHDT; CDR2 reads YYEEEE. V lost 1 base and J 1 base, leaving 14 bases between the germline ends. The length of the CDR3 is 16 residues. The CDR3 here is CASSLFGRRENTEAFF. The DNA for the CDR3 is TGTGCCAGCAGCTTGTTTGGGCGGAGAGAGAACACTGAAGCTTTCTTT.

This chain uses TRBV3-1 with TRBJ2-1; 10 bases are shared with TRBD2. The CDR3 runs 15 residues. Looked up from germline, CDR1 is LGHDT and CDR2 is YNNKEL (reference sequence). J gave up 4 bases and V 3 bases, and 3 bases lay outside the gene matches. CDR3 bases: TGTGCCAGCAGCCATGAGACTAGCGGGTACAATGAGCAGTTCTTC. Amino acids: CASSHETSGYNEQFF.

The CDR3 DNA is TGTGCCAGCAGCGTAGAGGGTTACGAGCAGTACTTC. It specifies CASSVEGYEQYF. This rearrangement joins TRBV9 to TRBJ2-7; D not resolved. The CDR3 length is 12 residues. V lost 0 bases, J lost 4 bases, and 5 bases lay in between. The germline gives CDR1 SGDLS, CDR2 YYNGEE.

This clonotype was found a few times. The genes are TRBV5-6 and TRBJ1-1; no reliable D call. CDR1 SGHDT and CDR2 YYEEEE come from the germline V gene. The CDR3 contains 13 residues. V lost 5 bases and J lost 1, with 9 bases in between. The DNA for the CDR3 is TGTGCCAGCAGGGCGACGGGGAACACTGAAGCTTTCTTT. Translating it yields CASRATGNTEAFF.